The 31 T cell receptor beta chains below come from one sample, sequenced in a study of shared clonotypes between healthy human individuals. Libraries were prepared by immunoSEQ multiplex PCR; TCRdb keeps only in-frame clonotypes and omits some of them. This repertoire shows approximately 2.5 million clones, roughly 93% found once; its top ten account for 0.35% to 0.45%. Sequencing input: naive CD4+ T cells from PBMCs. The subset was: CD45RA+ positively selected. Source of these receptors: a man aged 18-30 years in good health. Some clones in this sample may be carry-over from other donors' samples.

Only one count was recorded for this clone. The genes are TRBV15 and TRBJ2-5; a weak D match, TRBD1 (6 bases). Germline lookup yields CDR1 LNHNV and CDR2 YYDKDF (reference sequence). The ends were cut back, 5 bases at V and 0 bases at J, with 10 bases in the middle. The CDR3 loop spans 14 amino acids. DNA for the CDR3: TGTGCCACCAGCCAGAGGGGGTACCAAGAGACCCAGTACTTC. This encodes CATSQRGYQETQYF.

CDR3 sequence: CASRTNQGAGELFF. The CDR3 DNA is TGTGCCAGCCGAACAAACCAGGGAGCCGGGGAGCTGTTTTTT. This chain connects TRBV2 to TRBJ2-2, with D perhaps assigned TRBD1 or TRBD2 (5 bases each). The CDR3 spans 14 residues. Germline loops: CDR1 SNHLY, CDR2 FYNNEI. V gave up 8 bases and J gave up 6 bases, with 16 bases separating them.

This clone was seen only once. V usage is TRBV25-1 and J usage is TRBJ1-2; weak D call: TRBD1 (6 bases). Germline-derived CDR1 and CDR2 are MGHDK and SYGVNS. The CDR3 is 15 residues long. Trimming left V 1 base short and J 0 bases short, with 9 bases between. The CDR3 DNA sequence: TGTGCCAGCAGTGAATCGGAGGGGGCTAACTATGGCTACACCTTC. It yields the protein CASSESEGANYGYTF.

V usage is TRBV10-3 and J usage is TRBJ2-7; 7 nucleotides match TRBD2. Germline CDR1 reads ENHRY; CDR2 reads SYGVKD. V lost 6 bases, J lost 4 bases, and 0 bases stayed unmatched. The CDR3 runs 11 residues. The CDR3, as DNA: TGTGCCATCAGGCGGGAGTACGAGCAGTACTTC. It translates to CAIRREYEQYF.

The chain combines TRBV29-1 with TRBJ2-7; D possibly uses TRBD1 or TRBD2 (5 bases each). The CDR3 extends over 15 amino acids. Germline CDR1 reads SQVTM; CDR2 reads ANQGSEA. V lost 7 bases and J lost 0, with 19 bases in between. As DNA, the CDR3 is TGCAGCGCGGGAAACCAGGGACCTATCTCCTACGAGCAGTACTTC. Protein product: CSAGNQGPISYEQYF.

This clone occurred a few times. Other DNA sequences in this specimen translate into the identical CDR3. The chain combines TRBV19 with TRBJ1-2; 9 nucleotides line up with TRBD1. The CDR3 covers 14 residues. V lost 5 bases to trimming and J lost 5 bases; unmatched junction nucleotides: 6. The germline V gene has CDR1 LNHDA and CDR2 SQIVND (reference sequence). The CDR3 is CASSAGQGRYGYTF. CDR3 coding DNA: TGTGCCAGTAGTGCAGGACAGGGGCGGTATGGCTACACCTTC.

The CDR3 region is CASSWGRAGVYNEQFF. The DNA for the CDR3 is TGTGCCAGCAGCTGGGGTCGAGCGGGAGTCTACAATGAGCAGTTCTTC. The V call is TRBV7-9, the J call TRBJ2-1; the match to TRBD2 covers 8 bases. The CDR3 is made up of 16 amino acids. Germline V CDR1 and CDR2: SEHNR, FQNEAQ (reference sequence). The J segment lost 3 bases and the V segment lost 4 bases, leaving 8 bases of the junction unmatched.

The chain links TRBV30 to TRBJ1-3; D call uncertain. This CDR3 has 14 residues. Germline V gives CDR1 GTSNPN, CDR2 SVGIG (reference sequence). V was cut by 1 base and J by 4 bases, with 11 bases left in between. The CDR3 DNA is TGTGCCTGGAGTGAGGCGCTGGTGGGAAACACCATATATTTT. Translating gives CAWSEALVGNTIYF.

The genes are TRBV7-9 and TRBJ1-1, with TRBD1 identical over 7 bases. Germline CDR1 SEHNR, CDR2 FQNEAQ (reference sequence). The V and J ends lost 6 bases and 10 bases, in that order; junction bases with no gene match: 8. The CDR3 totals 12 residues. Here the CDR3 reads CASSKTGLGAFF. Written as DNA, the CDR3 is TGTGCCAGCAGTAAGACAGGGCTGGGAGCTTTCTTT.

The genes are TRBV19 and TRBJ1-1; 7 nucleotides match TRBD1. This CDR3 is built from 13 residues. The germline V gene has CDR1 LNHDA and CDR2 SQIVND (reference sequence). Trimming took 6 bases from V and 14 from J; bases not matched to a gene: 15. The CDR3 nucleotides read TGTGCCAGTAGAAGACAGGGATATGATGCTGGGTTCTTT. It codes for CASRRQGYDAGFF.

This clone was observed a few times. V and J are TRBV2 and TRBJ1-1; D call uncertain. Trimming shortened V by 5 bases and J by 3 bases, and 7 bases separated the two germline ends. CDR3 length: 12 amino acids. The germline V gene has CDR1 SNHLY and CDR2 FYNNEI. CDR3 coding DNA: TGTGCCAGCAGTATAAGAGACACTGAAGCTTTCTTT. Translating it yields CASSIRDTEAFF.

A note on this clone: This same CDR3 is encoded by further DNA sequences in the sample. The chain combines TRBV5-1 with TRBJ2-2; 13 positions match TRBD2. This CDR3 contains 17 residues. V dropped 3 bases and J dropped 2; count of bases not matched to a gene: 4. Germline-derived CDR1 and CDR2 are SGHRS and YFSETQ. This CDR3 is CASSSRTSGRNTGELFF. The CDR3 DNA reads TGCGCCAGCAGCTCCAGGACTAGCGGGAGAAACACCGGGGAGCTGTTTTTT.

This chain uses TRBV7-3 with TRBJ2-1, with TRBD2 matching over 9 bases. V lost 5 bases, J lost 3 bases, and 11 bases stayed unmatched. This CDR3 has 17 amino acids. Germline-derived CDR1 and CDR2 are SGHTA and FQGTGA. In DNA form, the CDR3 reads TGTGCCAGCAGCCCCACATCTGGGACTAGCAGCTACAATGAGCAGTTCTTC. The encoded protein is CASSPTSGTSSYNEQFF. Looking up the rest from reference TRBV7-3 and TRBJ2-1 gives the full variable domain: GAGVSQTPSNKVTEKGKYVELRCDPISGHTALYWYRQSLGQGPEFLIYFQGTGAADDSGLPNDRFFAVRPEGSVSTLKIQRTERGDSAVYLCASSPTSGTSSYNEQFFGPGTRLTVL.

The rearrangement joins TRBV18 to TRBJ2-7, with TRBD2 identical over 11 bases. Unmatched junction bases numbered 4, after V lost 1 base and J lost 5 bases. The germline gives CDR1 KGHSH, CDR2 LQKENI. This CDR3 has 15 residues. The CDR3, as DNA: TGTGCCAGCTCACCACTAGCGGGAGGGCCCAACGAGCAGTACTTC. It specifies CASSPLAGGPNEQYF.

Remarks on this clone: Other DNA sequences from this sample encode an identical CDR3 as well. The chain carries TRBV5-1 and TRBJ1-3; D is ambiguous. The length of the CDR3 is 13 residues. V shed 0 bases and J shed 4 bases, with 5 bases lying between them. CDR1 and CDR2 (germline): SGHRS, YFSETQ. This chain's CDR3 is CASSLDRGNTIYF. CDR3 bases: TGCGCCAGCAGCTTGGACAGAGGAAACACCATATATTTT.

This chain uses TRBV5-8 with TRBJ2-5; D is possibly TRBD2 (7 bases). Deletions cut 4 bases from V and 5 bases from J, with 15 bases between. Germline V gives CDR1 SGHTS, CDR2 YDEGEE. There are 14 residues in the CDR3. CDR3 sequence reads: CASSALGGRETQYF. Written as DNA, the CDR3 is TGTGCCAGCAGCGCCCTCGGGGGGCGGGAGACCCAGTACTTC.

The chain carries TRBV19 and TRBJ1-5; D is unresolved. V dropped 6 bases and J dropped 0 bases, with 15 bases sitting between them. CDR1 and CDR2 (germline): LNHDA, SQIVND (reference sequence). The CDR3 is 16 residues long. Written as DNA, the CDR3 is TGTGCCAGTAGAAAGGACGGACGAAATAGCAATCAGCCCCAGCATTTT. Translated: CASRKDGRNSNQPQHF.

The J gene is TRBJ2-1, the V gene TRBV10-3; 8 bases are a match to TRBD2. The CDR3 extends over 15 amino acids. The V segment lost 0 bases and the J segment 9 bases; nucleotides outside the gene matches: 7. Germline-derived CDR1 and CDR2 are ENHRY and SYGVKD. The CDR3 coding sequence is TGTGCCATCAGTGAGTCGAACCTGCTAGCGGGTGAGCAGTTCTTC. It specifies CAISESNLLAGEQFF.

The chain recombines TRBV10-1 with TRBJ2-7; unclear D gene. This CDR3 has 16 amino acids. Germline loops: CDR1 WNHNN, CDR2 SYGVQD (reference sequence). Trimming took 2 bases from V and 2 from J, leaving 16 bases between them. The CDR3 loop reads CASSEGPPTSPYEQYF. CDR3 sequence (DNA): TGCGCCAGCAGTGAGGGGCCTCCTACAAGTCCCTACGAGCAGTACTTC.

The CDR3 spells CASSQGAGGAYEQYF. The CDR3 nucleotides are TGCGCCAGCAGCCAAGGCGCGGGGGGCGCCTACGAGCAGTACTTC. The J gene is TRBJ2-7, the V gene TRBV4-1, with 8 bases that match TRBD2. Unmatched junction bases numbered 4, after V lost 1 base and J lost 2 bases. The CDR3 contains 15 residues. Per germline, CDR1 MGHRA and CDR2 YSYEKL.

This clone was recorded a few times. The chain carries TRBV5-1 and TRBJ2-7, with no clear D. CDR3 length: 14 residues. Trimming took 0 bases from V and 3 from J, leaving 10 bases between them. Germline V CDR1 and CDR2: SGHRS, YFSETQ. Written as DNA, the CDR3 is TGCGCCAGCAGCTTGGGACCCACGGGCTACGAGCAGTACTTC. It specifies CASSLGPTGYEQYF.

The chain joins TRBV5-1 to TRBJ2-7; 12 bases fit TRBD1. The J segment lost 5 bases and the V segment lost 0 bases, leaving 3 bases of the junction unmatched. CDR1 and CDR2 (germline): SGHRS, YFSETQ. The CDR3 covers 15 residues. DNA of the CDR3: TGCGCCAGCAGCTTGGAGGGACAGGGGGCGGACGAGCAGTACTTC. Amino acid sequence: CASSLEGQGADEQYF.

Turning to this clone: The sample has other DNA sequences that encode this CDR3 too. The gene calls are TRBV20-1 and TRBJ2-1; D gene ambiguous. CDR3 length: 11 amino acids. Looked up from germline, CDR1 is DFQATT and CDR2 is SNEGSKA (reference sequence). Trimming stripped 3 bases from V and 4 bases from J, with 4 bases between. The chain's CDR3 is CSASRYNEQFF. CDR3 nucleotide sequence: TGCAGTGCTAGTCGGTACAATGAGCAGTTCTTC.

V and J are TRBV5-1 and TRBJ1-5; D not resolved. The CDR3 is 15 residues long. The germline CDR1 and CDR2 sequences are SGHRS and YFSETQ. The ends were cut back, 0 bases at V and 4 bases at J, with 11 bases in the middle. The CDR3 spells CASSLAPSLNQPQHF. CDR3 coding DNA: TGCGCCAGCAGCTTGGCACCCTCCCTTAATCAGCCCCAGCATTTT.

The gene calls are TRBV2 and TRBJ2-1; maybe TRBD1 (6 bases). The V and J ends lost 6 bases and 6 bases respectively, with 12 bases between them. CDR1 and CDR2 (germline): SNHLY, FYNNEI. CDR3 length equals 13 residues. The CDR3 is CASSRDNFNEQFF. The DNA for the CDR3 is TGTGCCAGCAGCCGGGACAATTTCAATGAGCAGTTCTTC. Supplemented by reference TRBV2 and TRBJ2-1, the full variable domain reads EPEVTQTPSHQVTQMGQEVILRCVPISNHLYFYWYRQILGQKVEFLVSFYNNEISEKSEIFDDQFSVERPDGSNFTLKIRSTKLEDSAMYFCASSRDNFNEQFFGPGTRLTVL.

This chain uses TRBV10-3 with TRBJ1-2; no definite D call. Germline values: CDR1 ENHRY, CDR2 SYGVKD. Trimming removed 3 bases at V and 0 bases at J, with 11 bases between. The CDR3 is 15 amino acids. The CDR3 reads CAISETVETNYGYTF. CDR3 DNA sequence: TGTGCCATCAGTGAAACGGTGGAGACTAACTATGGCTACACCTTC.

The chain links TRBV6-1 to TRBJ1-1, with a tentative D call TRBD1 (6 bases). CDR3 length: 14 amino acids. Per the germline V gene, CDR1 is MNHNS and CDR2 is SASEGT. V lost 8 bases and J 1 base, leaving 14 bases between the germline ends. The CDR3 loop reads CASPVTGTNTEAFF. The CDR3 DNA reads as TGTGCCAGCCCAGTGACAGGAACGAACACTGAAGCTTTCTTT.

This chain connects TRBV18 to TRBJ1-4; no clear D. CDR1 and CDR2 (germline): KGHSH, LQKENI. The CDR3 extends over 11 amino acids. V was cut by 6 bases and J by 8 bases, with 7 bases left in between. For the CDR3, the DNA is TGTGCCAGCTCGTCGGGGGAAAAACTGTTTTTT. It codes for CASSSGEKLFF.

Turning to this clone: Other DNA sequences of this sample code for an identical CDR3. V and J are TRBV28 and TRBJ2-1, with D uncertain. With 5 bases removed from V and 2 bases from J, the gap between germline ends came to 7 bases. The CDR3 runs to 13 residues. CDR1 is MDHEN and CDR2 is SYDVKM in the germline V gene. The CDR3 loop reads CASSLPTYNEQFF. For the CDR3, the DNA is TGTGCCAGCAGTCTCCCCACCTACAATGAGCAGTTCTTC.

This clone turned up a few times. The chain carries TRBV19 and TRBJ1-1; 8 bases agree with TRBD1. This CDR3 has 14 amino acids. CDR1 and CDR2 from the germline V gene are LNHDA and SQIVND (reference sequence). Trimming took 5 bases from V and 7 from J; bases not matched to a gene: 9. CDR3 nucleotides: TGTGCCAGTAGTCCAGGGGGCGACCGATTTGAAGCTTTCTTT. It encodes CASSPGGDRFEAFF.

V usage is TRBV7-3 and J usage is TRBJ2-2, with 7 positions matching TRBD2. The CDR3 covers 15 residues. V was pared by 4 bases and J by 5 bases, with 7 bases of the junction left unmatched. The V gene's germline CDR1 is SGHTA and CDR2 FQGTGA. The DNA for the CDR3 is TGTGCCAGCAGCTCATCGGGAGCGGGAACCGGGGAGCTGTTTTTT. Translating gives CASSSSGAGTGELFF.